The source of this T cell receptor beta chain is a study of shared clonotypes between healthy human individuals. Looking at the study overall: Each donor had three CD4 naive, three CD4 memory, two CD8 naive and one CD8 memory plate.

Details on this clone: The antigen is not known.

Study-wide points: Memory subsets had estimated richness that was generally smaller than that of naive subsets.

There were only Caucasian adults among the donors, and all lived in Nashville, Tennessee. Researchers ran the assay at a deep level. Data came from immunoSEQ multiplex PCR; TCRdb stores just in-frame clones and leaves some out. The sample lists under 1,900,000 clones, less than 99% seen once, with around 0.38% in the top ten. The sequence was obtained from a man aged 25-45 years in good health. The sample comprised naive CD4+ T cells sorted from blood. Subset of the sample: CD45RA+ positively selected.

The CDR3 region is CASSLAQRGVAFF. As DNA, the CDR3 is TGTGCCAGCAGCCTCGCCCAGAGGGGCGTAGCTTTCTTT. V and J are TRBV7-6 and TRBJ1-1, with D possibly matching TRBD1 (5 bases). Germline-derived CDR1 and CDR2 are SGHVS and FNYEAQ. The V gene lost 5 bases and the J gene lost 10 bases, with 17 bases spanning the gap. The length of the CDR3 is 13 residues.